Detailed here is one T cell receptor (beta chain). The antigen it recognizes is unknown. The record has no base qualities; no much larger clone is one base away. These data are taken from a study of OX40 agonist ivuxolimab in advanced cancers. Some background on the complete study: Ivuxolimab was an agonistic, fully human IgG2 monoclonal antibody directed against OX40 (CD134), a costimulatory receptor. Intravenous ivuxolimab was administered to patients every 2 weeks at six dose levels: 0.01, 0.1, 0.3, 1.5, 3 and 10 mg/kg. Of the approximately 50 patients in dose escalation, about 20 had hepatocellular carcinoma, some 15 had melanoma, 9 had renal cell carcinoma and 9 had head and neck cancer. A male proportion of about 79% and a mean age of roughly 58 years, ranging from roughly 20 to 80, were recorded for the dose-escalation cohort. Patients were allowed to have had prior anti-PD-1, anti-PD-L1 or anti-CTLA-4 therapy, and 40% to 45% of the dose-escalation patients had previously received checkpoint inhibitors. Three dose-escalation patients achieved partial responses, one with hepatocellular carcinoma and two with cutaneous melanoma. Peripheral TCRbeta sequencing aimed to test whether ivuxolimab altered TCR sequence diversity and caused clonal T-cell expansion. The paper describes the monotherapy dose-escalation part (N ≈ 52 patients) of the phase I trial of ivuxolimab. The full study reports these points: Antigen specificity was not determined for the clonally expanded peripheral T cells. Low levels of normalized T-cell clonal expansion were also seen in some nonresponding patients. On average, CD8+ T cells showed more expanded clones than CD4+ T cells after ivuxolimab. Partial responders in the 0.1-3.0 mg/kg groups had among the lowest normalized peripheral clonal expansion, especially among CD8+ T cells. At doses from 0.1 to 3.0 mg/kg, clonal expansion was seen in both CD4+ and CD8+ blood T cells between baseline and week 6.

The trial excluded patients who had a history of autoimmune disease or who were on systemic immunosuppression. In every dose cohort, peripheral blood was drawn for TCR sequencing at baseline, cycle 4 day 1, and cycle 7 day 1. Samples were obtained from an open-label, multicenter, first-in-human phase I dose-escalation trial of ivuxolimab. Adults with locally advanced or metastatic head and neck squamous cell, hepatocellular, melanoma or renal cell carcinoma were enrolled in the trial. CD4+ and CD8+ T cells were sorted separately from peripheral blood before TCR sequencing. For sequencing of the TCRbeta CDR3 region, genomic DNA was extracted from the sorted cells. The immunoSEQ Assay was used to sequence the TCRbeta CDR3 regions. Entries here come from immuneACCESS through TCRdb and include only in-frame sequences with V and J called. Some clones fail to appear in such tables; in the studies checked, an unresolved V gene covers under half of the shortfall, and the cause of the remainder is unknown. The sample data list over 75,000 clones, and about 87% of these were observed just once. Roughly 4% of the sample comes from the top ten.

V is cut back by 6 bases and J by 6 bases, with 5 bases in the junction unmatched. CDR1 and CDR2 were assigned from the germline V gene as MNHEY and SVGAGI. The CDR3 sequence holds 13 residues, the cysteine and phenylalanine included. Only the CDR3 DNA is retained, 39 bases long and in frame from the first base. The V and J segments used are TRBV6-5 and TRBJ2-7; TRBD1 fits 10 bases in the junction. This sequence originates from an adult with an advanced solid tumor such as melanoma, head and neck, liver or kidney cancer. Sequenced here: CD4+ or CD8+ T cells sorted from blood, sampled in a trial of the OX40 agonist ivuxolimab. Here is the DNA: TGTGCCAGCAGGAGACGGGACAGGGGCGAGCAGTACTTC. It is translated as CASRRRDRGEQYF.